Listed below are T cell receptor beta chains from one sample, sequenced in a study of stem cell transplantation in POMP-related autoinflammatory disease. Profiling relied on immunoSEQ multiplex PCR, and the TCRdb table lists in-frame clones only, not all of them. The data contain more than 25,000 clones, approximately 86% of them singletons. Specimen: CD4+ T cells from PBMCs, collected before stem cell transplantation. The receptors were gathered from a human donor with POMP-related autoinflammation and immune dysregulation (PRAID). The CDR3 runs from the conserved cysteine through the conserved F or W. The order of the fields is J gene, clone size, V gene, D gene, CDR3 DNA, CDR3 protein. A D gene is named only where the DNA matches it firmly. Size tells how often a clone was seen (once, few, many) or the class of an expanded clone, and some rows leave it out.

j_gene: TRBJ2-1
abundance: NA
v_gene: TRBV10-3
d_gene: NA
CDR3nt: TGTGCCATCAGTGATCCCCGACAGCTCAATGAGCAGTTCTTC
CDR3aa: CAISDPRQLNEQFF

j_gene: TRBJ2-3
abundance: NA
v_gene: TRBV11-2
d_gene: NA
CDR3nt: TGTGCCAGCAGCCTCCGCCCCCAGATAAGGACAGATACGCAGTATTTT
CDR3aa: CASSLRPQIRTDTQYF

j_gene: TRBJ1-2
abundance: NA
v_gene: TRBV7-2
d_gene: NA
CDR3nt: TGTGCCAGCAGCTTAAAGGACAGCAGTTATGGCTACACCTTC
CDR3aa: CASSLKDSSYGYTF

j_gene: TRBJ2-3
abundance: NA
v_gene: TRBV5-1
d_gene: TRBD2
CDR3nt: TGCGCCAGCAGCTTGCCTAGCGGGGACATAGATACGCAGTATTTT
CDR3aa: CASSLPSGDIDTQYF

j_gene: TRBJ2-3
abundance: NA
v_gene: TRBV2
d_gene: TRBD2
CDR3nt: TGTGCCAGCAGTGAAGTGGGACTAGGTCAGACAGATACGCAGTATTTT
CDR3aa: CASSEVGLGQTDTQYF

j_gene: TRBJ2-3
abundance: NA
v_gene: TRBV5-4
d_gene: NA
CDR3nt: TGTGCCAGCAGCTTGGACCTGGGGGCAGATACGCAGTATTTT
CDR3aa: CASSLDLGADTQYF

j_gene: TRBJ1-2
abundance: few
v_gene: TRBV2
d_gene: NA
CDR3nt: TGTGCCAGCAGTGACAGGGGTGACTATGGCTACACCTTC
CDR3aa: CASSDRGDYGYTF

j_gene: TRBJ2-3
abundance: NA
v_gene: TRBV6-5
d_gene: NA
CDR3nt: TGTGCCAGCAGTTCCAGGGGATTCGGCACAGATACGCAGTATTTT
CDR3aa: CASSSRGFGTDTQYF

j_gene: TRBJ1-6
abundance: NA
v_gene: TRBV2
d_gene: NA
CDR3nt: TGTGCCAGCAGTGAGAGCGGGACACCCCTCCACTTT
CDR3aa: CASSESGTPLHF

j_gene: TRBJ1-1
abundance: NA
v_gene: TRBV19
d_gene: TRBD1
CDR3nt: TGTGCCAGTAAAATTGACAGGGGGCGAACTGAAGCTTTCTTT
CDR3aa: CASKIDRGRTEAFF

j_gene: TRBJ2-1
abundance: NA
v_gene: TRBV29-1
d_gene: TRBD2
CDR3nt: TGCAGCGTTGAACTGACCCCTAATACCGGGACTAGGAATGAGCAGTTCTTC
CDR3aa: CSVELTPNTGTRNEQFF

j_gene: TRBJ1-2
abundance: few
v_gene: TRBV29-1
d_gene: NA
CDR3nt: TGCAGCGTCCGGGCAGCTAACTATGGCTACACCTTC
CDR3aa: CSVRAANYGYTF

j_gene: TRBJ2-5
abundance: NA
v_gene: TRBV30
d_gene: TRBD2
CDR3nt: TGTGCCTGGACCCGCGACCTAGCGGTCCAAGAGACCCAGTACTTC
CDR3aa: CAWTRDLAVQETQYF

j_gene: TRBJ2-5
abundance: NA
v_gene: TRBV7-2
d_gene: NA
CDR3nt: TGTGCCAGCAGCTTATTTTCGACAGAAGAGACCCAGTACTTC
CDR3aa: CASSLFSTEETQYF

j_gene: TRBJ1-2
abundance: NA
v_gene: TRBV19
d_gene: TRBD1
CDR3nt: TGTGCCAGTAGTATCGGACAGGGGGGCTACACCTTC
CDR3aa: CASSIGQGGYTF

j_gene: TRBJ2-1
abundance: NA
v_gene: TRBV7-6
d_gene: NA
CDR3nt: TGTGCCAGCAGCCCTATAGCCTACTCGCAGTTCTTC
CDR3aa: CASSPIAYSQFF

j_gene: TRBJ1-4
abundance: NA
v_gene: TRBV19
d_gene: NA
CDR3nt: TGTGCCAGTAGGGGAGGAGGGGGGGAACTGTTTTTT
CDR3aa: CASRGGGGELFF

j_gene: TRBJ2-7
abundance: once
v_gene: TRBV29-1
d_gene: TRBD1
CDR3nt: TGCAGCGCTGAGGACAGGGGGCTAGGGGAGCAGTACTTC
CDR3aa: CSAEDRGLGEQYF

j_gene: TRBJ2-7
abundance: NA
v_gene: TRBV5-1
d_gene: TRBD1
CDR3nt: TGCGCCAGCAGCCATACTACCGGGACAGCGCCCTACGAGCAGTACTTC
CDR3aa: CASSHTTGTAPYEQYF

j_gene: TRBJ2-7
abundance: few
v_gene: TRBV6-5
d_gene: NA
CDR3nt: TGTGCCAGCAGTCCCGACCGGTACGAGCAGTACTTC
CDR3aa: CASSPDRYEQYF

j_gene: TRBJ2-5
abundance: NA
v_gene: TRBV6-5
d_gene: NA
CDR3nt: TGTGCCAGCAGGGCACTGGAGGGTGCAGAGACCCAGTACTTC
CDR3aa: CASRALEGAETQYF

j_gene: TRBJ1-1
abundance: NA
v_gene: TRBV28
d_gene: NA
CDR3nt: TGTGCCAGCAGTTTAATGCCGGAAGGCGGTGAAGCTTTCTTT
CDR3aa: CASSLMPEGGEAFF